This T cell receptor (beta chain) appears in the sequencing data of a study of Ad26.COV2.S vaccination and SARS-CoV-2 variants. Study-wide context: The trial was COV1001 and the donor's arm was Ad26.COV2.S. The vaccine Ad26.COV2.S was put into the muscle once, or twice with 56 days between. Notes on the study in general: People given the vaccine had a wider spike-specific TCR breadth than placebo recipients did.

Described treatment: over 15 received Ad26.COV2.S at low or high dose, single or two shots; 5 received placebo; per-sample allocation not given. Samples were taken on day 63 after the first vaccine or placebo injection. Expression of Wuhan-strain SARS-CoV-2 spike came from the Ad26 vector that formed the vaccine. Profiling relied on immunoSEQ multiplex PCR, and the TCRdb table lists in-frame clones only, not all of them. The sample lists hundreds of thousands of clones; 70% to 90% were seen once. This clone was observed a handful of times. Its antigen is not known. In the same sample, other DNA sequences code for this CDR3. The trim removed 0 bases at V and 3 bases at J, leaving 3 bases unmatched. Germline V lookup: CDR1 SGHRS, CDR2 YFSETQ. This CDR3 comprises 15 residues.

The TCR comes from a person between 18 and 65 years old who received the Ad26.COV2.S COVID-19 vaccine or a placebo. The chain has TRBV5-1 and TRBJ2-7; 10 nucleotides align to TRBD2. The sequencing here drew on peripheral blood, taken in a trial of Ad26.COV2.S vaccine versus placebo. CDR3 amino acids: CASSLGLAGVYEQYF. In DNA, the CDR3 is TGCGCCAGCAGCTTGGGTCTAGCGGGAGTCTACGAGCAGTACTTC.